The 27 T cell receptor beta chains below all came from one sample that was sequenced in a study of CD8+ T cells in alopecia areata. In each case, RNA was isolated and then reverse transcribed into cDNA as the sequencing template. Data came from immunoSEQ multiplex PCR; TCRdb stores just in-frame clones and leaves some out. The sample comprises 150,000 to 200,000 clones, around 54% of which are singletons, and approximately 4.3% rests with the top ten. The sample consisted of CD4+ T cells sorted from blood. The receptors stem from a human donor in good health.

The chain links TRBV28 to TRBJ1-1; D gene unclear. There are 14 residues in the CDR3. V was shortened by 5 bases and J by 8 bases, with 18 bases between the two germline ends. CDR1 is MDHEN, CDR2 SYDVKM, per germline. In DNA form, the CDR3 reads TGTGCCAGCAGTCCGCCCGGCAGTTTTTACGAAGCTTTCTTT. This gives the protein CASSPPGSFYEAFF.

This clone occurred a few times. The rearrangement links TRBV7-9 to TRBJ1-2; D is unresolved. CDR1 is SEHNR, CDR2 FQNEAQ, per germline (reference sequence). The CDR3 is 15 residues long. Between the trimmed V and J ends, which lost 5 bases and 0 bases, there was a span of 13 bases. CDR3 loop: CASSQRRQTNYGYTF. CDR3 sequence (DNA): TGTGCCAGCAGCCAACGTAGGCAGACTAACTATGGCTACACCTTC. Using reference TRBV7-9 and TRBJ1-2 for the parts outside the CDR3, the full variable domain is DTGVSQNPRHKITKRGQNVTFRCDPISEHNRLYWYRQTLGQGPEFLTYFQNEAQLEKSRLLSDRFSAERPKGSFSTLEIQRTEQGDSAMYLCASSQRRQTNYGYTFGSGTRLTVV.

The chain joins TRBV5-1 to TRBJ1-1, with a weak D call TRBD1 (5 bases). Germline loops: CDR1 SGHRS, CDR2 YFSETQ. The CDR3 loop spans 14 amino acids. V was cut by 2 bases and J by 6 bases, with 14 bases left in between. CDR3 coding DNA: TGCGCCAGCAGCTTAGGGGATATAGGCGCTGAAGCTTTCTTT. Amino acid sequence: CASSLGDIGAEAFF. The variable domain in full, completed from reference TRBV5-1 and TRBJ1-1, reads KAGVTQTPRYLIKTRGQQVTLSCSPISGHRSVSWYQQTPGQGLQFLFEYFSETQRNKGNFPGRFSGRQFSNSRSEMNVSTLELGDSALYLCASSLGDIGAEAFFGQGTRLTVV.

V is TRBV28 and J is TRBJ2-3; D remains ambiguous. The CDR3 is made up of 12 amino acids. Germline V gives CDR1 MDHEN, CDR2 SYDVKM. V lost 11 bases, J lost 2 bases, and 11 bases lay in between. This CDR3 is CAGISFTDTQYF. In nucleotides, the CDR3 is TGTGCCGGCATTTCCTTCACAGATACGCAGTATTTT.

The chain recombines TRBV7-2 with TRBJ2-7, with D hard to call. Germline V gives CDR1 SGHTA, CDR2 FQGNSA. V was pared by 1 base and J by 0 bases, with 7 bases between. The CDR3 extends over 14 amino acids. The CDR3 DNA reads TGTGCCAGCAGCTTAGTTGGAAGCTCCTACGAGCAGTACTTC. It translates to CASSLVGSSYEQYF.

This clone was seen only a few times. The chain has TRBV5-1 and TRBJ2-7; D is perhaps TRBD1 or TRBD2 (6 bases each). This CDR3 is built from 17 residues. Germline-derived CDR1 and CDR2 are SGHRS and YFSETQ. Trimming shortened V by 1 base and J by 3 bases, and 20 bases separated the two germline ends. In nucleotides, the CDR3 is TGCGCCAGCAGCTTGACGTCTCCGGGGGCGAACCTCTACGAGCAGTACTTC. Translation gives CASSLTSPGANLYEQYF.

This sequence joins TRBV10-3 and TRBJ2-1; D is uncertain. Germline CDR1 reads ENHRY; CDR2 reads SYGVKD. The V gene lost 4 bases and the J gene lost 7 bases, with 11 bases spanning the gap. This CDR3 spans 13 amino acids. The DNA for the CDR3 is TGTGCCATCAGTGGGGCTAGGGTGAATGAGCAGTTCTTC. Amino acid sequence: CAISGARVNEQFF.

This clone was picked up a small number of times. The J gene is TRBJ2-2, the V gene TRBV2; 8 bases fit TRBD2. The germline V gene has CDR1 SNHLY and CDR2 FYNNEI. This CDR3 has 15 residues. V shed 4 bases and J 5 bases; nucleotides not matched to a gene: 6. The CDR3 loop is CASSAERESTGELFF. The DNA for the CDR3 is TGTGCCAGCAGTGCCGAGCGGGAGAGTACCGGGGAGCTGTTTTTT.

This sequence joins TRBV11-2 and TRBJ2-7, with 12 bases aligning to TRBD1. V lost 6 bases, J lost 4 bases, and 7 bases stayed unmatched. The CDR3 loop spans 15 amino acids. CDR1 is SGHAT, CDR2 FQNNGV, per germline. CDR3 sequence reads: CASRFGTGGMYEQYF. CDR3 sequence (DNA): TGTGCCAGCAGATTTGGGACAGGGGGCATGTACGAGCAGTACTTC.

V gene TRBV6-6 combines with J gene TRBJ1-2; D might be TRBD1 (6 bases). CDR1 MNHNY and CDR2 SVGAGI come from the germline V gene (reference sequence). The CDR3 is 14 residues long. Trimming removed 6 bases at V and 2 bases at J, with 13 bases between. The CDR3 spells CASRSADRNYGYTF. The CDR3 DNA sequence: TGTGCCAGCAGGTCTGCCGACAGGAACTATGGCTACACCTTC.

The rearrangement joins TRBV30 to TRBJ1-5, with a weak D call TRBD1 (5 bases). Germline V gene lookup returns CDR1 GTSNPN and CDR2 SVGIG (reference sequence). Trimming took 2 bases from V and 2 from J, leaving 10 bases between them. CDR3 size: 14 residues. The CDR3 is CAWSRAGGNQPQHF. In DNA form, the CDR3 reads TGTGCCTGGAGTAGGGCGGGGGGCAATCAGCCCCAGCATTTT.

Comment on this clone: Distinct nucleotide sequences in the sample also encode this CDR3. The V and J genes are TRBV5-1 and TRBJ1-2; 8 nucleotides align to TRBD1. The germline V gene encodes CDR1 SGHRS and CDR2 YFSETQ. This CDR3 has 12 amino acids. The ends lost 2 bases at V and 8 bases at J; junction bases unmatched: 2. In DNA, the CDR3 is TGCGCCAGCAGCTTAGACAGGGGCGGCTACACCTTC. It encodes CASSLDRGGYTF.

This clone was detected only once. CDR3 sequence: CAWSEGRTEAFF. The CDR3 DNA reads TGTGCCTGGAGTGAGGGGCGAACTGAAGCTTTCTTT. The chain uses TRBV30 and TRBJ1-1; tentative D call: TRBD1 (5 bases). CDR3 length: 12 amino acids. Trimming pared 1 base from V and 5 bases from J, leaving 8 bases between. Germline CDR1 is GTSNPN and CDR2 is SVGIG (reference sequence).

With regard to this clone: The same CDR3 arises from other DNA sequences in this sample as well. The V gene is TRBV6-6, the J gene TRBJ1-5; D is undetermined. Per germline, CDR1 MNHNY and CDR2 SVGAGI (reference sequence). V was cut by 6 bases and J by 4 bases, with 4 bases left in between. This CDR3 comprises 11 residues. The CDR3 sequence is CASRGNQPQHF. The DNA for the CDR3 is TGTGCCAGCAGGGGGAATCAGCCCCAGCATTTT.

CDR3 DNA: TGTGCCAGCAGCTTGACTAGCGGGAGCGTCGAGCAGTTCTTC. This gives the protein CASSLTSGSVEQFF. The genes are TRBV11-2 and TRBJ2-1, with 12 bases identical to TRBD2. The CDR3 consists of 14 residues. The V and J ends lost 3 bases and 10 bases, in that order; junction bases with no gene match: 4. The germline V gene has CDR1 SGHAT and CDR2 FQNNGV.

This clone was picked up a small number of times. V and J are TRBV5-4 and TRBJ2-6; TRBD1 aligns across 8 bases. The CDR3 contains 13 residues. The germline V gene has CDR1 SGHNT and CDR2 YYREEE (reference sequence). The V gene end was trimmed by 9 bases and the J gene end by 8 bases; junction bases not matched to a gene: 7. In DNA form, the CDR3 reads TGTGCCACCCGATGGACAGGGTCCAACGTCCTGACTTTC. It is translated as CATRWTGSNVLTF.

The rearrangement joins TRBV7-2 to TRBJ2-3; TRBD1 matches at 9 bases. This CDR3 region has 15 residues. CDR1 is SGHTA, CDR2 FQGNSA, per germline. The junction had 15 bases not matched to a gene; V was cut back by 5 bases and J by 12 bases. The CDR3 reads CASSQDPRGQGTQYF. The CDR3 nucleotides are TGTGCCAGCAGCCAAGATCCTCGGGGACAGGGCACACAGTATTTT.

V is TRBV12-5 and J is TRBJ2-1; 12 positions agree with TRBD2. The V and J ends lost 2 bases and 6 bases, in that order; junction bases with no gene match: 8. There are 17 residues in the CDR3. The germline gives CDR1 LGHNT, CDR2 FRNRAP. The CDR3 loop is CASGLRGLAGAINEQFF. CDR3 in DNA: TGTGCTAGTGGTTTGAGGGGACTAGCGGGCGCAATCAATGAGCAGTTCTTC.

J is TRBJ1-5 and V is TRBV19; the D is unclear. CDR1 is LNHDA and CDR2 is SQIVND in the germline V gene (reference sequence). Trimming removed 0 bases at V and 7 bases at J, with 13 bases between. The CDR3 covers 15 residues. CDR3 nucleotides: TGTGCCAGTAGTATAGATCTAGGATTGAGCCAGCCCCAGCATTTT. It is translated as CASSIDLGLSQPQHF.

The table lists this clone with a few counts. V usage is TRBV5-1 and J usage is TRBJ1-2; D is uncertain. This CDR3 spans 14 amino acids. Germline values: CDR1 SGHRS, CDR2 YFSETQ. Trimming shortened V by 3 bases and J by 6 bases, and 15 bases separated the two germline ends. CDR3 DNA sequence: TGCGCCAGCAGCTCCCTAGGACGGGGAGATGGCTACACCTTC. Translation gives CASSSLGRGDGYTF.

J is TRBJ2-3 and V is TRBV5-6; D unclear. Trimming removed 1 base from V and 2 bases from J, with 14 bases in between. Germline V gene data show CDR1 as SGHDT and CDR2 as YYEEEE. This CDR3 is 16 amino acids long. CDR3 DNA: TGTGCCAGCAGCTTGTTCCGGGTTACCAACACAGATACGCAGTATTTT. It yields the protein CASSLFRVTNTDTQYF.

J is TRBJ1-1 and V is TRBV5-1; no clear D gene. From germline, CDR1 is SGHRS and CDR2 YFSETQ. Trimming pared 1 base from V and 1 base from J, leaving 11 bases between. This CDR3 comprises 15 residues. CDR3 in DNA: TGCGCCAGCAGCTTGTCCGGGCTTACGAACACTGAAGCTTTCTTT. Its translation is CASSLSGLTNTEAFF.

V usage is TRBV5-6 and J usage is TRBJ2-5; D is unresolved. CDR1 is SGHDT and CDR2 is YYEEEE in the germline V gene. The CDR3 sequence is 14 residues long. V was cut by 2 bases and J by 1 base, with 9 bases left in between. The CDR3 reads CASSLLNFQETQYF. DNA of the CDR3: TGTGCCAGCAGCTTATTGAACTTCCAAGAGACCCAGTACTTC.

The rearrangement links TRBV11-2 to TRBJ2-1; 10 bases match TRBD2. CDR1 is SGHAT, CDR2 FQNNGV, per germline. This CDR3 is 19 amino acids long. J gave up 7 bases and V 4 bases, and 19 bases lay outside the gene matches. The CDR3, as DNA: TGTGCCAGCAGCTGGCAAACGTCCCATCCTAGCGGGAGTAAGAATGAGCAGTTCTTC. Its protein product is CASSWQTSHPSGSKNEQFF.

This clone has more than one count but fewer than ten. The gene calls are TRBV15 and TRBJ2-3; D not certain. The V gene's germline CDR1 is LNHNV and CDR2 YYDKDF (reference sequence). This CDR3 has 13 residues. Trimming pared 2 bases from V and 6 bases from J, leaving 9 bases between. Here the CDR3 DNA reads TGTGCCACCAGCAGAACCGTTGCGGATACGCAGTATTTT. The encoded protein is CATSRTVADTQYF.

V gene TRBV4-2 combines with J gene TRBJ2-6; 9 positions agree with TRBD1. V trimming: 3 bases; J trimming: 2 bases; junction bases outside the gene matches: 2. Germline V gene lookup returns CDR1 LGHNA and CDR2 YNFKEQ. The CDR3 loop spans 16 amino acids. This CDR3 is CASSQDRGTGANVLTF. The CDR3 nucleotides read TGTGCCAGCAGCCAGGACAGGGGAACTGGGGCCAACGTCCTGACTTTC.

The CDR3 sequence: CATSRDTEAFF. The CDR3 region has the DNA TGTGCCACCAGCAGAGACACTGAAGCTTTCTTT. V usage is TRBV15 and J usage is TRBJ1-1; D remains unclear. CDR1 is LNHNV and CDR2 is YYDKDF in the germline V gene (reference sequence). This CDR3 is built from 11 residues. V gave up 0 bases and J gave up 4 bases, with 0 bases separating them. Full variable domain (rest looked up from reference TRBV15 and TRBJ1-1): DAMVIQNPRYQVTQFGKPVTLSCSQTLNHNVMYWYQQKSSQAPKLLFHYYDKDFNNEADTPDNFQSRRPNTSFCFLDIRSPGLGDTAMYLCATSRDTEAFFGQGTRLTVV.